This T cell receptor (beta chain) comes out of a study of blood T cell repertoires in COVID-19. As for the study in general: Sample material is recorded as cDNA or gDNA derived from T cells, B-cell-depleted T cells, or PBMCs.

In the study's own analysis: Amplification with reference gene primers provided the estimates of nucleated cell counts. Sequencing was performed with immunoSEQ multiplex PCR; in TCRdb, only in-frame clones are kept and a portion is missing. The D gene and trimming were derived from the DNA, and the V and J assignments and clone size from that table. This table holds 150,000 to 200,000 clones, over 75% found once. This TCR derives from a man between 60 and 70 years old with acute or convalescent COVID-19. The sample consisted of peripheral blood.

The CDR3 here is CASSHGTGVGYTF. The DNA of the CDR3 is TGTGCCAGCAGTCACGGGACAGGGGTCGGCTACACCTTC. This sequence joins TRBV9 and TRBJ1-2; 10 bases fit TRBD1. The CDR3 consists of 13 residues. Unmatched junction bases numbered 6, after V lost 5 bases and J lost 8 bases. Germline lookup yields CDR1 SGDLS and CDR2 YYNGEE.